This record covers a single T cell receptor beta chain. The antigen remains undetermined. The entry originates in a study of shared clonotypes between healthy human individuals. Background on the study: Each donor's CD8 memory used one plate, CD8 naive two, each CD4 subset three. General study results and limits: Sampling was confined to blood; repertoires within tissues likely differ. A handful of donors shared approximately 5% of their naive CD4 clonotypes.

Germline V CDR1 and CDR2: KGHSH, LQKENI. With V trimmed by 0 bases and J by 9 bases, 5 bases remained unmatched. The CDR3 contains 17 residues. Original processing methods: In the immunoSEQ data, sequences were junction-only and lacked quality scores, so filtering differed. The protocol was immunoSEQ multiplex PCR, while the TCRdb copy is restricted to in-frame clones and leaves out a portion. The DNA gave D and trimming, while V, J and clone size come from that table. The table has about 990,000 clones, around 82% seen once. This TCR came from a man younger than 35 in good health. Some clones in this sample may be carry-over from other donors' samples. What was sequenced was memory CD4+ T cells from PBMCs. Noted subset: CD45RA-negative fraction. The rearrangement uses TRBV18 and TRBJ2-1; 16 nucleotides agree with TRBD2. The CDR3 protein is CASSPPGLAGGPGEQFF. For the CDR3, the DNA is TGTGCCAGCTCACCACCGGGACTAGCGGGAGGGCCGGGTGAGCAGTTCTTC. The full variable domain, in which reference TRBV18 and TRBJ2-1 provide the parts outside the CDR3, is NAGVMQNPRHLVRRRGQEARLRCSPMKGHSHVYWYRQLPEEGLKFMVYLQKENIIDESGMPKERFSAEFPKEGPSILRIQQVVRGDSAAYFCASSPPGLAGGPGEQFFGPGTRLTVL.